Listed here are 6 T cell receptor beta chains from one sample, sequenced in a study of blood T cell repertoires in COVID-19. Sequencing was performed with immunoSEQ multiplex PCR; in TCRdb, only in-frame clones are kept and a portion is missing. The sample carries 200,000 or so clones, roughly 80% recorded once. Sequencing used peripheral blood. The receptors shown here come from a woman aged 80 or over with acute or convalescent COVID-19.

The rearrangement joins TRBV9 to TRBJ1-6; 9 bases agree with TRBD1. The V gene's germline CDR1 is SGDLS and CDR2 YYNGEE. The CDR3 runs 14 residues. V was clipped by 2 bases and J by 7 bases; unmatched bases: 1. The CDR3 here is CASSVGTGNSPLHF. Here the CDR3 DNA reads TGTGCCAGCAGCGTCGGGACAGGGAATTCACCCCTCCACTTT.

The gene calls are TRBV30 and TRBJ1-4, with D perhaps matching TRBD1 (5 bases). The CDR3 is 15 residues long. Deletions cut 1 base from V and 3 bases from J, with 12 bases between. Germline CDR1 GTSNPN, CDR2 SVGIG (reference sequence). The CDR3 bases are TGTGCCTGGAGTGGTTTGACAGCCCCTAATGAAAAACTGTTTTTT. It yields the protein CAWSGLTAPNEKLFF.

The rearrangement links TRBV6-4 to TRBJ1-1; D is uncertain. CDR1 is MRHNA, CDR2 SNTAGT, per germline. The V and J ends lost 2 bases and 9 bases respectively, with 10 bases between them. This CDR3 has 12 residues. The CDR3 loop is CASSDEGGKAFF. For the CDR3, the DNA is TGTGCCAGCAGTGACGAGGGAGGGAAAGCTTTCTTT.

This sequence joins TRBV30 and TRBJ1-4; 9 nucleotides align to TRBD1. Germline values: CDR1 GTSNPN, CDR2 SVGIG (reference sequence). With 5 bases clipped from V and 6 bases from J, the junction kept 7 bases outside the gene matches. The CDR3 totals 14 residues. Written as DNA, the CDR3 is TGTGCCTGGGGGCCGGACAGGGGACATGAAAAACTGTTTTTT. Translation: CAWGPDRGHEKLFF. Full variable domain (remainder filled in from reference TRBV30 and TRBJ1-4): SQTIHQWPATLVQPVGSPLSLECTVEGTSNPNLYWYRQAAGRGLQLLFYSVGIGQISSEVPQNLSASRPQDRQFILSSKKLLLSDSGFYLCAWGPDRGHEKLFFGSGTQLSVL.

The V call is TRBV29-1, the J call TRBJ2-7, with 9 bases matching TRBD2. Germline-derived CDR1 and CDR2 are SQVTM and ANQGSEA. The CDR3 is made up of 14 amino acids. V lost 4 bases and J lost 2; bases outside the gene matches: 6. The chain's CDR3 is CSVGGIAGAYEQYF. The CDR3 region has the DNA TGCAGCGTTGGGGGAATAGCGGGGGCCTACGAGCAGTACTTC.

This chain connects TRBV6-6 to TRBJ1-2; 9 bases line up with TRBD1. The CDR3 totals 17 residues. V was clipped by 5 bases and J by 2 bases; unmatched bases: 12. From germline, CDR1 is MNHNY and CDR2 SVGAGI (reference sequence). CDR3 coding DNA: TGTGCCAGCAGTCAACAGGGGGCGCGACGTTCCAACTATGGCTACACCTTC. It yields the protein CASSQQGARRSNYGYTF.